Following are 21 T cell receptor beta chains from one sample sequenced in a study of beta chain features in type 1 diabetes. Since all of the isolated RNA was reverse transcribed, expressed TCRB transcripts were what got sequenced. Using immunoSEQ multiplex PCR, the repertoire was profiled, and TCRdb retains in-frame clones only, with some absent. Among 900,000 or so clones listed, about a sixth were seen once. Sequencing used naive CD4+ T cells from blood. The receptors come from a woman between 18 and 29 years old in good health.

This clone showed up just a few times. The rearrangement uses TRBV27 and TRBJ2-7, with TRBD1 matching 7 bases. The V segment lost 5 bases and the J segment 1 base; nucleotides outside the gene matches: 5. The CDR3 runs 14 residues. The V gene's germline CDR1 is MNHEY and CDR2 SMNVEV (reference sequence). CDR3: CASSKDRSSYEQYF. The CDR3 DNA reads TGTGCCAGCAGTAAGGACAGGTCGTCCTACGAGCAGTACTTC.

Here the CDR3 DNA reads TGTGCCAGCAGCGTTGCCCGGGACTCCTTTTATGAGCAGTTCTTC. This codes for CASSVARDSFYEQFF. This sequence joins TRBV7-3 and TRBJ2-1; D might be TRBD2 (6 bases). The germline V gene has CDR1 SGHTA and CDR2 FQGTGA. Deletions cut 5 bases from V and 8 bases from J, with 19 bases between. There are 15 residues in the CDR3. Together with reference TRBV7-3 and TRBJ2-1, the CDR3 gives the full variable domain: GAGVSQTPSNKVTEKGKYVELRCDPISGHTALYWYRQSLGQGPEFLIYFQGTGAADDSGLPNDRFFAVRPEGSVSTLKIQRTERGDSAVYLCASSVARDSFYEQFFGPGTRLTVL.

The V gene is TRBV5-1, the J gene TRBJ2-7; no firm D call. Trimming took 1 base from V and 1 from J, leaving 9 bases between them. Germline V gives CDR1 SGHRS, CDR2 YFSETQ. This CDR3 comprises 14 residues. The CDR3 loop reads CASSLYPESYEQYF. The CDR3 nucleotides are TGCGCCAGCAGCTTGTATCCAGAGTCCTACGAGCAGTACTTC.

The chain is built from TRBV25-1 and TRBJ2-3; 9 positions agree with TRBD2. In germline, CDR1 is MGHDK, CDR2 SYGVNS. There are 17 residues in the CDR3. Trimming removed 3 bases from V and 1 base from J; junction bases left unmatched: 8. CDR3 sequence: CASSDLAGVSRTDTQYF. DNA for the CDR3: TGTGCCAGCAGTGATTTAGCGGGAGTATCCCGCACAGATACGCAGTATTTT.

The rearrangement links TRBV19 to TRBJ2-7; D uncertain. V shed 3 bases and J shed 0 bases, with 9 bases lying between them. The germline CDR1 and CDR2 sequences are LNHDA and SQIVND (reference sequence). There are 14 residues in the CDR3. CDR3 region: CASSIGGNSYEQYF. In DNA form, the CDR3 reads TGTGCCAGTAGTATCGGTGGGAACTCCTACGAGCAGTACTTC.

This clone was observed a handful of times. The chain employs TRBV10-3 and TRBJ2-2; D is uncertain. The CDR3 sequence is 12 residues long. Trimming removed 8 bases at V and 0 bases at J, with 4 bases between. CDR1 is ENHRY, CDR2 SYGVKD, per germline. CDR3 residues: CAIGSNTGELFF. In nucleotides, the CDR3 is TGTGCCATCGGATCGAACACCGGGGAGCTGTTTTTT.

This clone was counted only a few times. The chain combines TRBV9 with TRBJ2-2; no clear D. This CDR3 spans 14 amino acids. From germline, CDR1 is SGDLS and CDR2 YYNGEE. V was pared by 5 bases and J by 0 bases, with 8 bases between. This chain's CDR3 is CASRLQANTGELFF. As DNA, the CDR3 is TGTGCCAGCAGGTTACAAGCGAACACCGGGGAGCTGTTTTTT.

The V and J genes are TRBV4-2 and TRBJ1-1; tentative D call: TRBD1 (6 bases). The germline V gene encodes CDR1 LGHNA and CDR2 YNFKEQ. The CDR3 totals 15 residues. V dropped 5 bases and J dropped 4 bases, with 17 bases sitting between them. The CDR3 is CASSSPFQGFTEAFF. The CDR3 DNA is TGTGCCAGCAGCTCACCTTTTCAGGGGTTCACTGAAGCTTTCTTT.

V is TRBV12-5 and J is TRBJ1-1; D uncertain. V lost 6 bases and J lost 2, with 10 bases in between. Germline CDR1 reads LGHNT; CDR2 reads FRNRAP. The CDR3 totals 13 residues. The chain's CDR3 is CASGPTENTEAFF. In DNA form, the CDR3 reads TGTGCTAGTGGCCCCACAGAAAACACTGAAGCTTTCTTT. Full variable domain (remainder filled in from reference TRBV12-5 and TRBJ1-1): DARVTQTPRHKVTEMGQEVTMRCQPILGHNTVFWYRQTMMQGLELLAYFRNRAPLDDSGMPKDRFSAEMPDATLATLKIQPSEPRDSAVYFCASGPTENTEAFFGQGTRLTVV.

The chain has TRBV28 and TRBJ1-1, with D perhaps matching TRBD1 (6 bases). V was cut by 3 bases and J by 7 bases, with 15 bases left in between. Germline values: CDR1 MDHEN, CDR2 SYDVKM. The CDR3 is 14 residues long. CDR3 protein: CASSFETGWGEAFF. CDR3 DNA: TGTGCCAGCAGTTTCGAAACAGGGTGGGGTGAAGCTTTCTTT.

This clone showed up just a few times. The chain has TRBV29-1 and TRBJ1-1, with TRBD1 as a possible D gene (6 bases). The CDR3 contains 10 residues. CDR1 is SQVTM, CDR2 ANQGSEA, per germline. CDR3 loop: CSYSGEEAFF. The CDR3 DNA follows: TGCAGTTACTCAGGGGAAGAAGCTTTCTTT.

J is TRBJ2-5 and V is TRBV7-9, with TRBD1 as a possible D gene (5 bases). The germline CDR1 and CDR2 sequences are SEHNR and FQNEAQ (reference sequence). V was shortened by 3 bases and J by 5 bases, with 16 bases between the two germline ends. The CDR3 sequence is 15 residues long. The CDR3: CASSLSRPGYETQYF. The CDR3 DNA is TGTGCCAGCAGCTTGTCCCGCCCAGGGTACGAGACCCAGTACTTC.

The chain joins TRBV5-4 to TRBJ2-7, with 7 positions matching TRBD1. The trim removed 4 bases at V and 2 bases at J, leaving 6 bases unmatched. The CDR3 totals 14 residues. Germline loops: CDR1 SGHNT, CDR2 YYREEE (reference sequence). This CDR3 reads CASSRLQGTYEQYF. CDR3 bases: TGTGCCAGCAGCCGCTTACAGGGGACCTACGAGCAGTACTTC.

This chain joins TRBV11-2 and TRBJ2-5; maybe TRBD2 (5 bases). Looked up from germline, CDR1 is SGHAT and CDR2 is FQNNGV. The CDR3 covers 13 residues. Deletions cut 4 bases from V and 2 bases from J, with 8 bases between. DNA of the CDR3: TGTGCCAGCAGCTCGGACTGGCAAGAGACCCAGTACTTC. Amino acid sequence: CASSSDWQETQYF.

This clone has a handful of counts. The CDR3 loop reads CAISESTGATDTQYF. In DNA, the CDR3 is TGTGCCATCAGTGAGTCTACGGGAGCCACAGATACGCAGTATTTT. The rearrangement joins TRBV10-3 to TRBJ2-3, with D possibly being TRBD2 (6 bases). Germline lookup yields CDR1 ENHRY and CDR2 SYGVKD. The CDR3 contains 15 residues. V was shortened by 0 bases and J by 2 bases, with 9 bases between the two germline ends.

V usage is TRBV19 and J usage is TRBJ1-2; no clear D gene. The CDR3 runs 14 residues. Between the trimmed V and J ends, which lost 2 bases and 0 bases, there was a span of 7 bases. Looked up from germline, CDR1 is LNHDA and CDR2 is SQIVND (reference sequence). The CDR3 DNA follows: TGTGCCAGTAGTATAAATCCCGCTAACTATGGCTACACCTTC. Protein: CASSINPANYGYTF.

This clone occurred a few times. The rearrangement uses TRBV6-5 and TRBJ2-7; D is uncertain. Germline V gene data show CDR1 as MNHEY and CDR2 as SVGAGI. The CDR3 runs 11 residues. Trimming left V 0 bases short and J 6 bases short, with 3 bases between. The CDR3 here is CASSYSAEQYF. DNA for the CDR3: TGTGCCAGCAGTTACTCGGCCGAGCAGTACTTC.

The sample holds a few counts of this clone. The V gene is TRBV5-1, the J gene TRBJ2-3; 10 bases fit TRBD2. The CDR3 contains 15 residues. Germline V gene lookup returns CDR1 SGHRS and CDR2 YFSETQ. V was pared by 4 bases and J by 6 bases, with 8 bases of the junction left unmatched. CDR3 residues: CASSRGSGRADTQYF. The CDR3 bases are TGCGCCAGCAGCCGAGGGAGCGGGAGGGCCGATACGCAGTATTTT. The whole variable domain, filled in from reference TRBV5-1 and TRBJ2-3, reads KAGVTQTPRYLIKTRGQQVTLSCSPISGHRSVSWYQQTPGQGLQFLFEYFSETQRNKGNFPGRFSGRQFSNSRSEMNVSTLELGDSALYLCASSRGSGRADTQYFGPGTRLTVL.

This clone was recorded a few times. This chain connects TRBV7-3 to TRBJ2-2; D unresolved. The germline gives CDR1 SGHTA, CDR2 FQGTGA. There are 15 residues in the CDR3. Trimming took 0 bases from V and 1 from J, leaving 6 bases between them. CDR3 sequence reads: CASSLTPVNTGELFF. CDR3 DNA sequence: TGTGCCAGCAGCTTAACTCCCGTGAACACCGGGGAGCTGTTTTTT.

The V gene is TRBV7-8, the J gene TRBJ2-7; D is unclear. V gave up 4 bases and J gave up 1 base, with 17 bases separating them. CDR3 length: 16 amino acids. Germline CDR1 reads SGHVS; CDR2 reads FQNEAQ. CDR3 nucleotides: TGTGCCAGCAGCTCCTATGGGTTGGGCTATTCCTACGAGCAGTACTTC. It translates to CASSSYGLGYSYEQYF.

This clone was seen more than once but under ten times. The chain is built from TRBV5-1 and TRBJ2-1; 7 bases map to TRBD2. Trimming removed 7 bases from V and 2 bases from J; junction bases left unmatched: 12. The CDR3 extends over 16 amino acids. Germline assignment: CDR1 SGHRS and CDR2 YFSETQ. The CDR3 region has the DNA TGCGCCAGCTCCCGGGGAGGGCTAGCGGCCTACAATGAGCAGTTCTTC. Amino acids: CASSRGGLAAYNEQFF.